The 8 T cell receptor beta chains given below trace back to one sample, sequenced in a study of early T cells in non-severe SARS-CoV-2 infection. Via MiXCR, TCRdb re-called the 5' RACE reads, giving one row per CDR3 protein. Here the sample spans under 100,000 distinct CDR3 sequences, approximately 10% being singletons. The source material was whole blood. The origin of the receptors is an adult who was a healthcare worker with PCR-confirmed SARS-CoV-2 infection or an uninfected control (not recorded which).

This chain links TRBV6-1 with TRBJ2-7, with 9 positions matching TRBD2. Unmatched junction bases numbered 5, after V lost 6 bases and J lost 2 bases. Germline V gene sequence: CDR1 MNHNS, CDR2 SASEGT. The CDR3 length is 14 residues. The CDR3 here is CASRTSGGPYEQYF. The CDR3 DNA is TGTGCCAGCAGGACTAGCGGAGGCCCCTACGAGCAGTACTTC.

This clonotype was counted ten times or more. The chain couples TRBV12-3 or TRBV12-4 to TRBJ1-2; TRBD1 matches 9 bases. V lost 3 bases and J lost 4; bases outside the gene matches: 9. The CDR3 is made up of 16 amino acids. CDR3: CASSFFGDRDPYGYTF. In DNA form, the CDR3 reads TGTGCCAGCAGTTTCTTTGGGGACAGGGACCCCTATGGCTACACCTTC.

This clonotype was found many times. V gene TRBV29-1 combines with J gene TRBJ1-1; D is perhaps TRBD1 (6 bases). The CDR3 has 15 amino acids. Germline CDR1 SQVTM, CDR2 ANQGSEA. Trimming pared 2 bases from V and 0 bases from J, leaving 13 bases between. CDR3 sequence: CSVESQGRMNTEAFF. The CDR3 DNA sequence: TGCAGCGTTGAATCCCAGGGGAGAATGAACACTGAAGCTTTCTTT.

This clonotype was observed a handful of times. The chain recombines TRBV20-1 with TRBJ2-4; TRBD2 matches at 14 bases. The CDR3 runs to 18 residues. Trimming at V came to 3 bases and at J to 0 bases, leaving 7 bases not matched to a gene. Germline lookup yields CDR1 DFQATT and CDR2 SNEGSKA (reference sequence). The CDR3 region is CSASGAGLAGVAKNIQYF. CDR3 in DNA: TGCAGTGCTAGTGGGGCGGGACTAGCGGGGGTAGCCAAAAACATTCAGTACTTC.

This clonotype was found a few times. This chain joins TRBV5-1 and TRBJ1-4, with a tentative D call TRBD1 (5 bases). This CDR3 comprises 13 residues. The germline gives CDR1 SGHRS, CDR2 YFSETQ. Trimming took off 1 base at V and 5 bases at J, with 6 bases between the two ends. CDR3 sequence: CASSLTGNEKLFF. CDR3 DNA sequence: TGCGCCAGCAGCTTGACAGGAAATGAAAAACTGTTTTTT.

This clonotype has a handful of counts. The chain carries TRBV7-7 and TRBJ2-1; no firm D call. This CDR3 spans 13 amino acids. The germline V gene has CDR1 SSHAT and CDR2 FNYEAQ (reference sequence). Trimming took off 1 base at V and 4 bases at J, with 5 bases between the two ends. The CDR3, as DNA: TGTGCCAGCAGCTTAGGTCTATACAATGAGCAGTTCTTC. Translating gives CASSLGLYNEQFF.

This clonotype came up a few times. The chain links TRBV5-4 to TRBJ2-1; 8 nucleotides align to TRBD1. CDR1 SGHNT and CDR2 YYREEE come from the germline V gene (reference sequence). The CDR3 extends over 15 amino acids. The ends lost 4 bases at V and 1 base at J; junction bases unmatched: 4. The CDR3 bases are TGTGCCAGCAGCAAAACAGGGGGATCCTACAATGAGCAGTTCTTC. Its protein is CASSKTGGSYNEQFF.

The J gene is TRBJ1-5, the V gene TRBV12-3 or TRBV12-4; TRBD1 might be the D (5 bases). The V gene lost 1 base and the J gene lost 7 bases, with 14 bases spanning the gap. This CDR3 region has 15 residues. The CDR3 DNA reads as TGTGCCAGCAGTTTAGGGCAGGGATTAGACCAGCCCCAGCATTTT. Its translation: CASSLGQGLDQPQHF.